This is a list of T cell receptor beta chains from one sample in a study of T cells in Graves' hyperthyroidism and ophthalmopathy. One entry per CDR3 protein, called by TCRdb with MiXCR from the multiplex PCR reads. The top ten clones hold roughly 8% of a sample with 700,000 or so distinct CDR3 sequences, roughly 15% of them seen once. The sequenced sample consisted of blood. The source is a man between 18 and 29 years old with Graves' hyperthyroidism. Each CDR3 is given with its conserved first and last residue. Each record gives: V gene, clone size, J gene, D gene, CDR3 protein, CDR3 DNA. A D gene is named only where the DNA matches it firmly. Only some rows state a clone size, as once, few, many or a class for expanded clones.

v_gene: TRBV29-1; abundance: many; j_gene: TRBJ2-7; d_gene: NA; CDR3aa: CSFRDGYYEQYF; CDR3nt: TGCAGCTTCCGGGACGGGTACTACGAGCAGTACTTC
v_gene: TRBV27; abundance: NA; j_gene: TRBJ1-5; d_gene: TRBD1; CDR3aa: CASSFRGQVNQPQHF; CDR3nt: TGTGCCAGCAGTTTTAGGGGACAGGTGAATCAGCCCCAGCATTTT
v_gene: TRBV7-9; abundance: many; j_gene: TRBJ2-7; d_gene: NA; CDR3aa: CASSAYIAGGHEQYF; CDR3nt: TGTGCCAGCAGCGCCTACATCGCCGGGGGCCACGAGCAGTACTTC
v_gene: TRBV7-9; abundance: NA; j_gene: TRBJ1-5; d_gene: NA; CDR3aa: CASSYGTCNQPQHF; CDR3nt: TGTGCCAGCAGCTATGGGACATGCAATCAGCCCCAGCATTTT
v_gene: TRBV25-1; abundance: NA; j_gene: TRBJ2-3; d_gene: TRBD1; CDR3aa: CASSTTRQGFSSTDTQYF; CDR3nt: TGTGCCAGCAGTACAACACGACAGGGGTTTTCTAGCACAGATACGCAGTATTTT
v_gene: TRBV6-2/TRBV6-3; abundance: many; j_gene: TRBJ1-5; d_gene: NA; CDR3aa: CASSYASSYNQPQHF; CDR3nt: TGTGCCAGCAGTTACGCCTCTTCCTACAATCAGCCCCAGCATTTT
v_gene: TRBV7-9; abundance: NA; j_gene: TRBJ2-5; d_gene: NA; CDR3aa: CASSAQGASGRTQYF; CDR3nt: TGTGCCAGCAGCGCACAAGGAGCCAGTGGGAGAACCCAGTACTTC
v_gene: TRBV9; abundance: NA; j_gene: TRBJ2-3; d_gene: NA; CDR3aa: CASSVGIERSTDTQYF; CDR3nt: TGTGCCAGCAGCGTAGGAATCGAGCGTAGCACAGATACGCAGTATTTT
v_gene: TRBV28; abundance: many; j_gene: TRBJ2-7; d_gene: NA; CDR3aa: CASGPLAQAYEQYF; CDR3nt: TGTGCCAGCGGTCCCCTGGCGCAGGCCTACGAGCAGTACTTC
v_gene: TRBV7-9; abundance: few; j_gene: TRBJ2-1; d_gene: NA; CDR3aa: CASSTQNSPISYNEQFF; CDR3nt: TGTGCCAGCAGCACGCAAAATAGCCCCATCTCCTACAATGAGCAGTTCTTC
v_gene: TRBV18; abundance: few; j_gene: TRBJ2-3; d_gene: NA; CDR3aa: CASSDSRVILTDTQYF; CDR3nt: TGTGCCAGCTCAGACTCCCGGGTCATCCTCACAGATACGCAGTATTTT
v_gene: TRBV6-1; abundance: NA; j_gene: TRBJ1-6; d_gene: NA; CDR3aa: CASSEIEAGKSVRNSPLHF; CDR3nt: TGTGCCAGCAGTGAAATCGAGGCAGGGAAATCGGTTCGGAATTCACCCCTCCACTTT
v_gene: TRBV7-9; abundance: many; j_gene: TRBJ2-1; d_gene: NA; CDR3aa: CASSPPASATYNEQFF; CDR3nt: TGTGCCAGCAGCCCCCCGGCTAGCGCAACCTACAATGAGCAGTTCTTC
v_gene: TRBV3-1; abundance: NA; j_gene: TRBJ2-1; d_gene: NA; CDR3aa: CASSLRGSGSYNEQFF; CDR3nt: TGTGCCAGCAGCCTCCGGGGTAGCGGCTCCTACAATGAGCAGTTCTTC
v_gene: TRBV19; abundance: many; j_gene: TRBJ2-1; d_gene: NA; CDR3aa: CASSIRGTASYNEQFF; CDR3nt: TGTGCCAGTAGTATCCGCGGGACAGCATCCTACAATGAGCAGTTCTTC
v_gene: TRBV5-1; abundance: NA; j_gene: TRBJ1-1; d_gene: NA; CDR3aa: CASSPQKGAEAFF; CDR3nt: TGCGCCAGCAGCCCCCAGAAGGGAGCTGAAGCTTTCTTT
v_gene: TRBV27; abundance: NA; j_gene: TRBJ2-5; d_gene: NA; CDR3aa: CASRSQGGEETQYF; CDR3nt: TGTGCCAGCAGGTCACAGGGGGGGGAAGAGACCCAGTACTTC
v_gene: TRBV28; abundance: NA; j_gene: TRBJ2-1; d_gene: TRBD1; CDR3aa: CASRPGQGEANEQFF; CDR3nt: TGTGCCAGCAGGCCGGGACAGGGGGAGGCCAATGAGCAGTTCTTC
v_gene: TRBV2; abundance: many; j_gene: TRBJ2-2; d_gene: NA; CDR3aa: CASSELGRGTGELFF; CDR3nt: TGTGCCAGCAGTGAGCTCGGGAGAGGGACCGGGGAGCTGTTTTTT
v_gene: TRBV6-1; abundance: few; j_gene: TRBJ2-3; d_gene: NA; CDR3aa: CASSDFIVGSSTDTQYF; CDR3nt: TGTGCCAGCAGTGACTTTATTGTGGGATCAAGCACAGATACGCAGTATTTT
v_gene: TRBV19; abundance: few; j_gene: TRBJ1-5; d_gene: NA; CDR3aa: CASSIALGRQPQHF; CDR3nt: TGTGCCAGTAGTATAGCATTGGGGAGGCAGCCCCAGCATTTT
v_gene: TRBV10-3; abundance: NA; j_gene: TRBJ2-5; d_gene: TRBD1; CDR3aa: CAISEGTGERWETQYF; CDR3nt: TGTGCCATCAGTGAGGGGACAGGGGAGAGGTGGGAGACCCAGTACTTC
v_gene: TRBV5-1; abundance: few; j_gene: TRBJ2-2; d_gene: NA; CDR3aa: CASSLIQGIGELFF; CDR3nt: TGCGCCAGCAGCTTGATCCAGGGAATCGGGGAGCTGTTTTTT
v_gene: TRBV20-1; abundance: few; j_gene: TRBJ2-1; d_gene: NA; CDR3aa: CSARDLTGANHEQFF; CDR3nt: TGCAGTGCTAGAGATCTAACGGGAGCTAACCATGAGCAGTTCTTC
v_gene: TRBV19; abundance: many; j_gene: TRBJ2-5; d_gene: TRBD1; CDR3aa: CASSMGQLQETQYF; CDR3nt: TGTGCCAGTAGTATGGGACAGCTCCAAGAGACCCAGTACTTC
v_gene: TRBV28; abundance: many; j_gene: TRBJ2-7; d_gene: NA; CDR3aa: CASARRVGYEQYF; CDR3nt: TGTGCCAGTGCCCGCCGGGTCGGCTACGAGCAGTACTTC
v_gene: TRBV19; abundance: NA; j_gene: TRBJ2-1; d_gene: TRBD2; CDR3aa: CASSIGTSGRGEQFF; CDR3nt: TGTGCCAGTAGTATCGGGACTAGCGGGAGAGGTGAGCAGTTCTTC
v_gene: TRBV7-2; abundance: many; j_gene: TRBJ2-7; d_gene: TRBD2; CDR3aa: CASSLVGSGRGYEQYF; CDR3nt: TGTGCCAGCAGCTTAGTGGGTAGCGGGAGGGGCTACGAGCAGTACTTC
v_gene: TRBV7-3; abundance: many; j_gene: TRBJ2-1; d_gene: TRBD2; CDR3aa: CASSPAGLAGLNEQFF; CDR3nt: TGTGCCAGCAGCCCGGCGGGACTAGCGGGATTGAATGAGCAGTTCTTC
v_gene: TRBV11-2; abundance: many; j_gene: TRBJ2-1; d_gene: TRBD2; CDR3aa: CASSLGLAGPLEQFF; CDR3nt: TGTGCCAGCAGCTTAGGACTAGCGGGACCCCTTGAGCAGTTCTTC
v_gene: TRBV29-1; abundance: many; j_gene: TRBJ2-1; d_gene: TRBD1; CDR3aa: CSVEGTGSRNEQFF; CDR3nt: TGCAGCGTTGAGGGGACAGGGTCTCGGAATGAGCAGTTCTTC
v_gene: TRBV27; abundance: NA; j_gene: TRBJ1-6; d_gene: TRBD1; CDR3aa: CASSLSGTGTSPLHF; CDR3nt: TGTGCCAGCAGTTTATCCGGGACAGGGACTTCACCCCTCCACTTT
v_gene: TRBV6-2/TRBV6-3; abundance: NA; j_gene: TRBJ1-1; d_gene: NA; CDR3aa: CASGNVLQDGSILNTEAFF; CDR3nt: TGTGCCAGCGGTAATGTTCTTCAGGACGGCAGCATTCTGAACACTGAAGCTTTCTTT
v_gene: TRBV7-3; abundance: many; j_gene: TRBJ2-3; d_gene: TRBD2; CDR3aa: CASSLSGRATDTQYF; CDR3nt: TGCGCCAGCAGTCTCAGCGGGAGGGCCACAGATACGCAGTATTTT
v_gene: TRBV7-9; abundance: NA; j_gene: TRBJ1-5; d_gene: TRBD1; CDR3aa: CASSFGTGGLGQPQHF; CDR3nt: TGTGCCAGCAGCTTCGGGACAGGGGGTTTGGGTCAGCCCCAGCATTTT
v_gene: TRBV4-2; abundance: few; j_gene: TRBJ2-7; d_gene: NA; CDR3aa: CASSHPPGPLFSYEQYF; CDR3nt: TGTGCCAGCAGCCACCCACCAGGGCCCCTCTTCTCCTACGAGCAGTACTTC
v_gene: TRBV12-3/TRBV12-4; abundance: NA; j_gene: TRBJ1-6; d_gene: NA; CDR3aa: CASSPNDSPLHF; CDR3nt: TGTGCCAGCAGCCCTAACGATTCACCCCTCCACTTT
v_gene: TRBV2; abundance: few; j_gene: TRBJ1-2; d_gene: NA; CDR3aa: CASASGIRYGYTF; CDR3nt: TGTGCCAGCGCCTCAGGAATTCGCTATGGCTACACCTTC
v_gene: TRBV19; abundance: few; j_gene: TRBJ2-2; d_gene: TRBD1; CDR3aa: CASSTGTERTGELFF; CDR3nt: TGTGCCAGTAGTACCGGGACAGAAAGAACCGGGGAGCTGTTTTTT
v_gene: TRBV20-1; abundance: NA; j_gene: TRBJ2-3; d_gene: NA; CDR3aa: CSRVASDTDTQYF; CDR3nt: TGCAGTCGGGTGGCTAGCGACACAGATACGCAGTATTTT
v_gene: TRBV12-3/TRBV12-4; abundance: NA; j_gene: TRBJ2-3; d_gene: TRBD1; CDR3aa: CASGPSGTAITDTQYF; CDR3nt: TGTGCCAGCGGACCGTCCGGGACAGCCATCACAGATACGCAGTATTTT
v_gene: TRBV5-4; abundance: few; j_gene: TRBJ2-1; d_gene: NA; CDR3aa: CASSPGAGSHNEQFF; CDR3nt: TGTGCCAGCAGCCCAGGCGCGGGCTCCCACAATGAGCAGTTCTTC
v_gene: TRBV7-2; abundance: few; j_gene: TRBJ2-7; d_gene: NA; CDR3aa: CASSLEGLRNEQYF; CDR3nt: TGTGCCAGCAGCTTAGAGGGACTGCGCAACGAGCAGTACTTC